This T cell receptor beta chain stems from a study of Ad26.COV2.S vaccination and SARS-CoV-2 variants. Study background: Ad26.COV2.S, an intramuscular injection, was given once or twice 56 days apart. Study-wide points: Possibly, TCR breadth and depth analyses underestimated total T cell responses. Spike-specific TCR breadth ran higher among vaccine recipients than placebo recipients. A substantial breadth of spike-specific CD8+ and CD4+ T cell responses after vaccination has been reported.

To note about this clone: Its antigen is undetermined.

Described treatment: some 19 received Ad26.COV2.S at low or high dose, single or two shots; about five received placebo; per-sample allocation not given. Day 63 after the first injection of vaccine or placebo was the sampling time. Germline V lookup: CDR1 LGHDT, CDR2 YNNKEL (reference sequence). Deletions cut 1 base from V and 4 bases from J, with 5 bases between. The CDR3 is 14 amino acids. The assay was immunoSEQ multiplex PCR, and TCRdb's table has in-frame clones only and misses some. The repertoire holds 300,000 to 400,000 clones, with roughly 89% as singletons. The chain joins TRBV3-1 (or the pseudogene TRBV3-2) to TRBJ1-6; no definite D call. The material was peripheral blood, obtained in a trial of Ad26.COV2.S vaccine versus placebo. The receptor comes from a person aged 18 to 59 who received the Ad26.COV2.S COVID-19 vaccine or a placebo. The CDR3 DNA follows: TGTGCCAGCAGCCAAGGACAATATAATTCACCCCTCCACTTT. Amino acids: CASSQGQYNSPLHF.